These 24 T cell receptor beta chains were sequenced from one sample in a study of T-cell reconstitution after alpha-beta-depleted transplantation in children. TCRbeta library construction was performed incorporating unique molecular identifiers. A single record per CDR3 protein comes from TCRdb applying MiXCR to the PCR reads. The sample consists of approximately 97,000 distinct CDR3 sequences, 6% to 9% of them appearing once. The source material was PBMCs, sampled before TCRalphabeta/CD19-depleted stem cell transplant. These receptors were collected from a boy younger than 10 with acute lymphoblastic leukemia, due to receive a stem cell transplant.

The CDR3 here is CASSVGDFTYEQYF. CDR3 DNA: TGTGCCAGCAGCGTAGGGGACTTTACCTACGAGCAGTACTTC. The chain uses TRBV9 and TRBJ2-7, with D possibly matching TRBD2 (6 bases). V was clipped by 0 bases and J by 2 bases, with 9 bases between them. The CDR3 runs to 14 residues. Germline-derived CDR1 and CDR2 are SGDLS and YYNGEE.

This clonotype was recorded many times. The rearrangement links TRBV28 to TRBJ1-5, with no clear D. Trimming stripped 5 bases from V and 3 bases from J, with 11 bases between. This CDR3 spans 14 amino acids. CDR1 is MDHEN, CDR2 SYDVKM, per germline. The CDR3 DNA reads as TGTGCCAGCAGTGCCAGGTTGCCCAATCAGCCCCAGCATTTT. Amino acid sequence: CASSARLPNQPQHF.

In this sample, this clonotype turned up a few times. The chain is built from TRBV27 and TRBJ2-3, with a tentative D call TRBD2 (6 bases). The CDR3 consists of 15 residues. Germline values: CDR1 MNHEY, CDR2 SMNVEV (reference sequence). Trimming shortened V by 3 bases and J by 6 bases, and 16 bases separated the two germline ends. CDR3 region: CASSFAGGRRDTQYF. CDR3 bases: TGTGCCAGCAGTTTTGCCGGGGGTAGACGCGATACGCAGTATTTT.

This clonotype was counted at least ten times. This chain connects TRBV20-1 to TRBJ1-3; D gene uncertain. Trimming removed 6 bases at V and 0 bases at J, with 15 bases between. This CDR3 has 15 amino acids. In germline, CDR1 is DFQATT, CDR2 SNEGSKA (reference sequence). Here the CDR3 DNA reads TGCAGTGCAAAGGACGGTACTAGCTCTGGAAACACCATATATTTT. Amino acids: CSAKDGTSSGNTIYF.

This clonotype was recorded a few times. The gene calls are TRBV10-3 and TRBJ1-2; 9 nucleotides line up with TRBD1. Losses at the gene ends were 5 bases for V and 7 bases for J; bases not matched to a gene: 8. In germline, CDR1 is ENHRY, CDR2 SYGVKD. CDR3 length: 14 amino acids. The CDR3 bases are TGTGCCATCAGTATCGGACAGGGGATGGGTGGCTACACCTTC. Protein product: CAISIGQGMGGYTF.

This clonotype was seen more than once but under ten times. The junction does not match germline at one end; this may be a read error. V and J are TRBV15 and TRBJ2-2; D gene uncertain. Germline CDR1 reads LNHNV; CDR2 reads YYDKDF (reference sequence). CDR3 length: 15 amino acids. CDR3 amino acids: CATSGDRRDTGELFF. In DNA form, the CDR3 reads TGTGCCACCAGCGGAGATCGTCGGGACACCGGGGAGCTGTTTTTT.

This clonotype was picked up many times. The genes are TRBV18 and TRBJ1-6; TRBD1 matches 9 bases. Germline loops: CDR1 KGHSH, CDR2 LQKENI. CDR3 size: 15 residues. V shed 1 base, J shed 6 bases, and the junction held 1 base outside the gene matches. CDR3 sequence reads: CASSPRGQGNSPLHF. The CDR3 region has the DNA TGTGCCAGCTCACCACGGGGACAGGGTAATTCACCCCTCCACTTT.

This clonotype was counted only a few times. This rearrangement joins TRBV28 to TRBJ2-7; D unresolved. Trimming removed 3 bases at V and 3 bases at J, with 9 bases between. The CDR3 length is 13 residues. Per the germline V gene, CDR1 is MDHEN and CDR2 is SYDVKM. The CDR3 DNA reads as TGTGCCAGCAGTTTTCCCCCCCTCTACGAGCAGTACTTC. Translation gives CASSFPPLYEQYF.

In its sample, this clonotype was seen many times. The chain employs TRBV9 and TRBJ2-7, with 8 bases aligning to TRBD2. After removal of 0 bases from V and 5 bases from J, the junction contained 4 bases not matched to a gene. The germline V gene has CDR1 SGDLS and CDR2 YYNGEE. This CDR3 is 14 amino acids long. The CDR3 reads CASSVGTSFHEQYF. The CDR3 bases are TGTGCCAGCAGCGTAGGGACTAGCTTCCACGAGCAGTACTTC. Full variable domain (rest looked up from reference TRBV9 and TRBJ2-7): DSGVTQTPKHLITATGQRVTLRCSPRSGDLSVYWYQQSLDQGLQFLIQYYNGEERAKGNILERFSAQQFPDLHSELNLSSLELGDSALYFCASSVGTSFHEQYFGPGTRLTVT.

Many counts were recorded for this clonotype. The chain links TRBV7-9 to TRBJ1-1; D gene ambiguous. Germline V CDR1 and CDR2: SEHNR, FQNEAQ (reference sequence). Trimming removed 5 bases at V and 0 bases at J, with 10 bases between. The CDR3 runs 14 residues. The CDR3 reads CASSPTGMNTEAFF. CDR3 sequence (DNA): TGTGCCAGCAGCCCGACCGGCATGAACACTGAAGCTTTCTTT.

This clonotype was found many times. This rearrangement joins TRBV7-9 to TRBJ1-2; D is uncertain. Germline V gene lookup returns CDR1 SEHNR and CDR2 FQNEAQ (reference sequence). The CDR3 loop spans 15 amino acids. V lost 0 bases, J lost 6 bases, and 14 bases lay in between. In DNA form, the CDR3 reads TGTGCCAGCAGCTTAGCGATGGCCCATCCGGATGGCTACACCTTC. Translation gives CASSLAMAHPDGYTF.

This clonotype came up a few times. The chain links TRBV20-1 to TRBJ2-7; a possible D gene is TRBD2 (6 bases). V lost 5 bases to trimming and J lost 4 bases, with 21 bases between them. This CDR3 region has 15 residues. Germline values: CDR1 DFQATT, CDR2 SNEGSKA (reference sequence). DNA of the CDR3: TGCAGTGCTCTCCCCTGGCGGGGCCTCAGGTACGAGCAGTACTTC. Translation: CSALPWRGLRYEQYF.

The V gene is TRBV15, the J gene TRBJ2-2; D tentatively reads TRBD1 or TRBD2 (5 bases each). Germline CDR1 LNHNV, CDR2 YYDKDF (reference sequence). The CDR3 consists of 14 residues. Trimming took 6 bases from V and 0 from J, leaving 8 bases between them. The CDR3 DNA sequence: TGTGCCACCAGTTGGGGGACGAACACCGGGGAGCTGTTTTTT. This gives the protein CATSWGTNTGELFF.

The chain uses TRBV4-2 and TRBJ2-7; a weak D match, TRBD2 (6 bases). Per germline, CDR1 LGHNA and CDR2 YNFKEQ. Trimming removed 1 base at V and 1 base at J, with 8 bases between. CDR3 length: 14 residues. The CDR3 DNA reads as TGTGCCAGCAGCCAAGGGGCGGGGTCCTACGAGCAGTACTTC. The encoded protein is CASSQGAGSYEQYF.

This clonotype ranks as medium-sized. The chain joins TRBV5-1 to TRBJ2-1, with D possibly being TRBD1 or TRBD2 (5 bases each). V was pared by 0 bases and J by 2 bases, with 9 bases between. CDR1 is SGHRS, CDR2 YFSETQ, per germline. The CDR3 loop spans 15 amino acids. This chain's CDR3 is CASSLEGEPYNEQFF. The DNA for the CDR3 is TGCGCCAGCAGCTTGGAAGGGGAGCCCTACAATGAGCAGTTCTTC.

CDR3: CASSVAGTARYGYTF. The CDR3 DNA follows: TGTGCCAGCAGCGTAGCTGGCACAGCGCGCTATGGCTACACCTTC. The chain carries TRBV9 and TRBJ1-2; D is undetermined. Between the trimmed V and J ends, which lost 0 bases and 4 bases, there was a span of 13 bases. The CDR3 has 15 residues. Germline values: CDR1 SGDLS, CDR2 YYNGEE.

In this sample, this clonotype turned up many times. Here the CDR3 reads CASSVQHQPQHF. CDR3 coding DNA: TGTGCCAGCAGTGTTCAGCATCAGCCCCAGCATTTT. V and J are TRBV6-1 and TRBJ1-5; D is uncertain. This CDR3 contains 12 residues. Deletions cut 4 bases from V and 5 bases from J, with 6 bases between. Germline V lookup: CDR1 MNHNS, CDR2 SASEGT.

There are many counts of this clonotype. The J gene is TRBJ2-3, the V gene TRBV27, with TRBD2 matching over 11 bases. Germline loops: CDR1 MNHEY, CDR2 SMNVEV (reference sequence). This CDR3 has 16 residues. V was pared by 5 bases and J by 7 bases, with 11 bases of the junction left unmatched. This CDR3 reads CASSDIAGGLANTQYF. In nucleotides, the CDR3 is TGTGCCAGCAGTGATATAGCGGGGGGGCTAGCTAATACGCAGTATTTT.

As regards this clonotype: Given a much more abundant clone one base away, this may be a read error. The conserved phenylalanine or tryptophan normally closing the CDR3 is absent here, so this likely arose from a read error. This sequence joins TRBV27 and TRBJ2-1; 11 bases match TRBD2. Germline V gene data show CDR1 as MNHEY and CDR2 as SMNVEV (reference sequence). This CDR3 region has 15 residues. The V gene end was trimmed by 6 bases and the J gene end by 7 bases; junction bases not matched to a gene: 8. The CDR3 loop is CASSTRASGGNEQFC. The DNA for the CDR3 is TGTGCCAGCAGCACCAGGGCTAGCGGGGGGAATGAGCAGTTCTGC.

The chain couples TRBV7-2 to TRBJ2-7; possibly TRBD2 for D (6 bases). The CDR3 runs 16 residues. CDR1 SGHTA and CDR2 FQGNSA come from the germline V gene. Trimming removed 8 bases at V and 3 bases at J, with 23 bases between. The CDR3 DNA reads TGTGCCAGCGGCCAGGCGCCCGGGGGATGGAGCTACGAGCAGTACTTC. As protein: CASGQAPGGWSYEQYF.

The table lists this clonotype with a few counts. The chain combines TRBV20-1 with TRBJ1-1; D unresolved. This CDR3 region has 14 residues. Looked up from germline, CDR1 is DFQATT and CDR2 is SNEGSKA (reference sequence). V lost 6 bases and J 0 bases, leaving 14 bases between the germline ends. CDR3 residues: CSAERRPMNTEAFF. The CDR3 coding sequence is TGCAGTGCAGAACGGCGCCCTATGAACACTGAAGCTTTCTTT.

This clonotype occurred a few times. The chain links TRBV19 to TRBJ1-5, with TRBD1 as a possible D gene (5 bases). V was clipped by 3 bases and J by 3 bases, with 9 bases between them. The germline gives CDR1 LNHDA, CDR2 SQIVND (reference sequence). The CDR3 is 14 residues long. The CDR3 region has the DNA TGTGCCAGTAGTATGGGACTTTTCAATCAGCCCCAGCATTTT. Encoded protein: CASSMGLFNQPQHF. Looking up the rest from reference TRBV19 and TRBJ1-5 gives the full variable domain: DGGITQSPKYLFRKEGQNVTLSCEQNLNHDAMYWYRQDPGQGLRLIYYSQIVNDFQKGDIAEGYSVSREKKESFPLTVTSAQKNPTAFYLCASSMGLFNQPQHFGDGTRLSIL.

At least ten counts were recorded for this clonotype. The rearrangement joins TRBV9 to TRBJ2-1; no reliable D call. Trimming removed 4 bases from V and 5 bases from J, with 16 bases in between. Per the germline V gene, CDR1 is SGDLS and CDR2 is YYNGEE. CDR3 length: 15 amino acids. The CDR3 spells CASSPRTEPHNEQFF. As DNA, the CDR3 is TGTGCCAGCAGCCCTCGGACGGAACCTCACAATGAGCAGTTCTTC.

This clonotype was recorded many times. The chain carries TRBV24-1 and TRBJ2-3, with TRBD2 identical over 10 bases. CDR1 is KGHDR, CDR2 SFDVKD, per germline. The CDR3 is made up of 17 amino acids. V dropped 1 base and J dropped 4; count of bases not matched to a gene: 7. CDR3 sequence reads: CATSDFEAGGLADTQYF. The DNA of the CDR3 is TGTGCCACCAGTGATTTCGAAGCGGGGGGGCTCGCAGATACGCAGTATTTT.